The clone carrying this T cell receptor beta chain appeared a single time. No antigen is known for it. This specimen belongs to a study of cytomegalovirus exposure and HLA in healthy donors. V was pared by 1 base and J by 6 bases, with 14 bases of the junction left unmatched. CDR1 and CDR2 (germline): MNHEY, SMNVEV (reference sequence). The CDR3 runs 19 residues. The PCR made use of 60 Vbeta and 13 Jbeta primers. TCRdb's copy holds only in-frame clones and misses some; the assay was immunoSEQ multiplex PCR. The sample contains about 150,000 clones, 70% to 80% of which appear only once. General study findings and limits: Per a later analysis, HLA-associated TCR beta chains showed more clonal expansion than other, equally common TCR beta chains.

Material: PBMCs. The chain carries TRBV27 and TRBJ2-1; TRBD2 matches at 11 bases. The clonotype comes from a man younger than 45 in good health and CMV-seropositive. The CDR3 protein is CASSLWALAGGRGGNEQFF. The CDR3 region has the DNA TGTGCCAGCAGTTTATGGGCGCTAGCGGGAGGTCGGGGGGGCAATGAGCAGTTCTTC.